This entry concerns a single T cell receptor (beta chain). The data originate from a study of blood T cell repertoires in COVID-19. Deletions cut 3 bases from V and 4 bases from J, with 41 bases between. Germline CDR1 and CDR2: LNHDA and SQIVND (reference sequence). This CDR3 comprises 24 residues. Data came from immunoSEQ multiplex PCR; TCRdb stores just in-frame clones and leaves some out. This table holds about 300,000 clones, about 84% found once. This receptor was taken from a woman in her 50s with acute or convalescent COVID-19. Material: peripheral blood. The chain links TRBV19 to TRBJ2-3, with D possibly TRBD2 on 9 matching bases. The DNA for the CDR3 is TGTGCCAGTAGTATTCCCTCTATTCTCAGGGGGCGACTAGCGGACAGTTCGTATCCAGATACGCAGTATTTT. Translating it yields CASSIPSILRGRLADSSYPDTQYF.